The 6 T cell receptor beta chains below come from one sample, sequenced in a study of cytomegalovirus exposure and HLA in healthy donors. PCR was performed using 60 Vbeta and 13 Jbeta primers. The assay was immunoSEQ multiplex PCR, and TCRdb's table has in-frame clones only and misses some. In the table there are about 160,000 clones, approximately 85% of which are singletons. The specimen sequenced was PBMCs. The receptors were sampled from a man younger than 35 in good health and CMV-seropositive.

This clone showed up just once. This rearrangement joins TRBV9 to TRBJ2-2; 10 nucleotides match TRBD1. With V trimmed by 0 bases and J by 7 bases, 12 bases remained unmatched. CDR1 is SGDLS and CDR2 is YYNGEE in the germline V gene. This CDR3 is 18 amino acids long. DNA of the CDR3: TGTGCCAGCAGCGTAGTCAGGGACAGGGGTTGGGGCGTCGGGGAGCTGTTTTTT. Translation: CASSVVRDRGWGVGELFF.

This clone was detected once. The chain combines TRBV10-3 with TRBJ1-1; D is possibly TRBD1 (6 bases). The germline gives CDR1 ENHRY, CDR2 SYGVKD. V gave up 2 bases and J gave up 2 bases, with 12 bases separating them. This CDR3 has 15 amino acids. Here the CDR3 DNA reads TGTGCCATCAGTGAGCTTGGACAGTCCAACACTGAAGCTTTCTTT. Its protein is CAISELGQSNTEAFF.

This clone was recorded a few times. CDR3 sequence reads: CASSEGYGSMGEQFF. The CDR3 DNA follows: TGTGCCAGCAGCGAAGGATATGGGAGCATGGGTGAGCAGTTCTTC. The rearrangement uses TRBV11-3 and TRBJ2-1; weak D call: TRBD2 (5 bases). Trimming removed 5 bases at V and 9 bases at J, with 20 bases between. The CDR3 is 15 residues long. Germline CDR1 is SGHNT and CDR2 is YENEEA.

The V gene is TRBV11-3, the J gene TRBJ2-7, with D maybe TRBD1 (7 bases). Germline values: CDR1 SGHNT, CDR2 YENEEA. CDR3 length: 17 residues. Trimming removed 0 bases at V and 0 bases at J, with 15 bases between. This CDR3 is CASSLDGGGGTSYEQYF. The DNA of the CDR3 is TGTGCCAGCAGCTTAGACGGTGGAGGGGGCACCTCCTACGAGCAGTACTTC.

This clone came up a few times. This CDR3 is CSANRGFEEDTEAFF. The DNA of the CDR3 is TGCAGCGCCAACCGGGGATTTGAGGAGGATACTGAAGCTTTCTTT. V usage is TRBV29-1 and J usage is TRBJ1-1; D not certain. Between the trimmed V and J ends, which lost 7 bases and 5 bases, there was a span of 23 bases. The CDR3 consists of 15 residues. CDR1 and CDR2 from the germline V gene are SQVTM and ANQGSEA.

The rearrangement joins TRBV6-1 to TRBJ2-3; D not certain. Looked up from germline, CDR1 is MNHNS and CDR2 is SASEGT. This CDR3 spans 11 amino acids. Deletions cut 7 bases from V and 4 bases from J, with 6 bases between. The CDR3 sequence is CASTSADTQYF. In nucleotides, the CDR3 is TGTGCCAGCACCTCCGCAGATACGCAGTATTTT.